This record covers a single T cell receptor (beta chain). The antigen remains unidentified. Time point given: pre-treatment sample, taken before nivolumab and TIL therapy. Stage 4 NSCLC adults joined between late 2017 and January 2020. The germline CDR1 and CDR2 sequences are SGHVS and FQNEAQ. The CDR3 loop spans 12 amino acids. The V and J ends lost 6 bases and 9 bases respectively, with 12 bases between them. This entry comes from a study of TIL therapy for anti-PD-1-resistant metastatic lung cancer. Study in general: Four tumors were EGFR-mutant and two were ALK-rearranged.

Sequencing used immunoSEQ v3. Method: immunoSEQ multiplex PCR; TCRdb's copy keeps in-frame clones and lacks some. The table lists under 35,000 clones, about 70% of them singletons, with less than 3% in the top ten. Study findings and constraints: TIL clonotype persistence in blood showed no apparent association with response. This highly selected cohort may not generalize to typical lung cancer patients.

The source material was blood, sampled at baseline. The genes are TRBV7-8 and TRBJ2-1; possible D gene TRBD2, 6 bases. The clonotype comes from a woman aged 25-85 years with non-small cell lung cancer. The DNA for the CDR3 is TGTGCCAGCAGGGCAGGGACTTTTGAGCAGTTCTTC. It translates to CASRAGTFEQFF.